This TCR beta chain was recorded in a study of T cell responses to AZD1222 COVID-19 vaccine. Produced via immunoSEQ multiplex PCR; TCRdb's table is partial and in-frame only. The data show about 130,000 clones, 80% to 90% seen once. Comments on this clone: Its target is unknown.

Findings and limits, study-wide: Increases in Spike-specific TCR breadth and depth were seen after two AZD1222 doses. Only 6 or 7 AZD1222 recipients tested seropositive at baseline.

V lost 4 bases and J lost 6; bases outside the gene matches: 9. Germline-derived CDR1 and CDR2 are LNHDA and SQIVND (reference sequence). The CDR3 contains 15 residues. The V call is TRBV19, the J call TRBJ2-1; TRBD2 aligns across 7 bases. This specimen was peripheral blood, taken on day 0 of AZD1222 vaccination. This clonotype was sampled from an adult in good health. The CDR3 spells CASSREGVGVNEQFF. CDR3 DNA: TGTGCCAGTAGTAGGGAGGGTGTGGGAGTCAATGAGCAGTTCTTC.